The T cell receptor (beta chain) under discussion was sequenced for a study of cytomegalovirus exposure and HLA in healthy donors (dated by TCRdb to the late 2010s). At the level of the whole study: An earlier analysis of approximately 590 of the donors reported about 250 Gb of sequence data and around 110 million unique TCR beta sequences from about 179 million T cells. All discovery cohort repertoires had been generated on a single sequencing platform. The later analysis used no new phenotypic data to find candidate immune exposures, relying instead on TCR beta sequences and their occurrence across donors. The number of donors typed differed by locus, with roughly 620-640 for A, B, C, DRB1 and DQB1, 522 for DQA1, over 600 for DPA1, and around 450 for DPB1. The genetic ancestry cluster associated with self-reported Caucasian donors included roughly 84% of the 398 genotyped donors. A handful of DR-DQ haplotypes were handled as single units for association and clustering because linkage in the cohort was strong. A later genetic analysis used genome-wide SNP genotypes for about three fifths of the 666 donors, treating that subset as a discovery cohort. An early release that covered about 600 HLA-typed donors contained about 300 gigabases of sequencing data and tens of millions of unique TCR sequences. Among some 400 genotyped donors of the cohort, an average of approximately 240,000 unique TCR beta nucleotide sequences was sequenced per donor, of which approximately 19% were non-productive. Using immunosequencing, the study profiled T cell repertoires from 500 to 800 subjects and related those repertoires to cytomegalovirus serostatus. Along with the roughly 700-subject first cohort, a separate validation cohort of over a hundred different subjects was used. An earlier analysis of some 600 of the donors applied high-throughput TCR beta sequencing to assess whether each TCR beta V gene segment acted as functional or pseudogenic. The study combined high-throughput TCR immunosequencing, statistical association of individual TCRs with disease status, and machine learning to predict cytomegalovirus infection status. Alongside the repertoire data, information on donor age, sex, ethnicity and CMV serostatus was compiled. The study aimed to test whether signatures of past pathogen exposure could be identified by cataloging public T cell receptors. To study patterns of TCR occurrence, a later analysis re-analyzed previously published TCR beta repertoires from under 750 donors and added high-resolution HLA genotyping. Both class I and class II loci were covered by HLA typing, at four-digit resolution. What the work shows at the level of the full study, not this receptor alone: Linkage disequilibrium might explain the correlated functional status among segregating V segments, but an unknown experimental factor could not be excluded. For the cohort, immune exposure information was limited to CMV serostatus. In a later analysis, HLA-associated TCR beta chains were found to be more clonally expanded and to have lower generation probabilities than equally common non-associated chains. In a later genetic analysis, a missense DCLRE1C variant was associated with V-gene and J-gene trimming of TCR beta chains, and the association was replicated in an independent cohort. Most TCR sequences were seen in very few donors, while some public TCRs were found in many individuals. Some IMGT-functional V segments, including TRBV6-2 and TRBV6-3, could not be told apart with the 87-base-pair reads, so those segments were excluded. According to the authors, the approach could potentially be generalized to other disease states and immunological phenotypes. HLA typing was unavailable for some donors at each locus, so association tests used only the typed subset. A total of about 180 TCR beta chains were listed by the study as associated with cytomegalovirus. In an earlier analysis of 500 to 650 of the donors, most TCR beta V segments appeared in productive rearrangements about 87% or about 30% of the time, broadly matching IMGT annotations. A group of highly shared sequence variants was considered likely to be a technical artifact of the sequencing pipeline. A later genetic analysis reported fewer N-insertions in productive TCRs among donors in an Asian-associated ancestry cluster than the roughly 700-donor mean. In vitro tests confirmed that a few of the cytomegalovirus-associated TCR beta chains recognize cytomegalovirus antigens. According to a later analysis, parvovirus B19, influenza, CMV and Epstein-Barr virus appeared linked to several top co-occurrence clusters. A later analysis found that most CMV-associated TCR beta chains appeared HLA-restricted, with HLA associations seemingly driven largely by CMV exposure. A later analysis found that TCR association rates varied across HLA loci, with DRB1 alleles showing the most associated TCRs and HLA-C alleles the fewest. Assigning TCR associations to individual alleles was difficult when HLA alleles, especially DR and DQ, strongly co-occurred. In both the original and validation cohorts, the classifier was reported to diagnose cytomegalovirus status with high specificity and sensitivity. Roughly uniform sequencing depth across donors was assumed in presence/absence analyses, although this assumption may not hold. This cohort had only TCR beta chains sequenced, and the lack of alpha or paired-chain data limited which features could be detected. The earlier analysis of approximately 590 of the donors excluded around 17 rarely observed V segments, including chromosome 9 orphons, because counts were too low. A further reported finding was that TCR beta sequences accurately predicted the HLA-A and HLA-B alleles for most subjects in the first cohort. At a false discovery rate of 0.05, a later analysis linked some 17,000 TCR beta sequences to specific HLA alleles.

Concerning this clone itself: Its target antigen remains unknown. Base qualities are missing; no much larger clone stands one base away.

The method was the immunoSEQ multiplex PCR assay. For the multiplex PCR, a mixture combining 60 forward primers for TCR Vbeta segments and 13 reverse primers for TCR Jbeta segments was used. Amplification of the CDR3 region of rearranged TCR beta genes was performed with a multiplex PCR assay on genomic DNA. Amplified TCR beta libraries were sequenced as 87-base-pair reads on the Illumina HiSeq System. Turning to the authors' computational methods: A later analysis tallied 75 million to 95 million unique TCR beta chains across the approximately 670 repertoires, and around 9.9 million of those chains were shared by two or more donors. A nearest-neighbor algorithm error-corrected the raw reads and collapsed the reads into unique sequences, merging closely related sequences to remove PCR and sequencing errors. CDR3 sequences were aligned to IMGT reference sequences to assign V, D and J gene segments. For a sequence to be retained, a match of at least six nucleotides to both a V gene segment and a J gene segment was required. A rearrangement was called productive if the CDR3 had no stop codons and remained in frame with V and J, and every other rearrangement was called non-productive. Following IMGT convention, CDR3 was defined as the stretch from the second conserved V-encoded cysteine to the conserved J-encoded phenylalanine. Sequences without an unambiguous match to a single V gene segment were excluded from the earlier analysis of 450 to 650 of the donors. In an earlier analysis of approximately 550 of the donors, V segments were called functional above 56.7% productive rearrangements and were called segregating when the between-donor standard deviation exceeded 5%. A statistical classification framework was built for diagnosing cytomegalovirus status from the catalog of TCR beta chain sequences. A later analysis assigned V and J genes by comparing TCR nucleotide sequences with IMGT/GENE-DB human TR gene sequences. A later analysis assigned CDR3 sequences and most-parsimonious VDJ recombination scenarios with the TCRdist pipeline. In a later analysis, every TCR beta chain was defined by the combination of its CDR3 amino acid sequence and its V-gene family, and reads without a unique V-gene family were dropped. To address suspected cross-contamination and a sequencing artifact, a later analysis removed 592 highly shared, low-generation-probability nucleotide sequences. For each public chain, a later analysis derived a clonal expansion index from normalized ranks of inferred template counts within each repertoire. A later analysis computed generation probabilities with a VDJ recombination model fitted to out-of-frame rearrangements, and checked the results against IGoR. In a later analysis, TCR-TCR, TCR-HLA and TCR-CMV co-occurrence was scored with hypergeometric tests, and a repertoire-size bias correction was applied to TCR pairs. False discovery rates were estimated in a later analysis by permuting HLA or CMV assignments 20 times. In a later analysis, co-occurring TCRs were grouped with DBSCAN, and TCRdist sequence similarity was added when clustering was performed within HLA-allele-positive subsets. For co-occurrence clustering, repertoires with fewer than 30,000 or more than 120,000 public chains were excluded, along with about five repertoires with anomalous nucleotide sharing. TCRdb mirrors the immuneACCESS table, restricted to in-frame sequences. Some clones are absent from its copies; in checked studies, under half trace to an unresolved V gene, and the reason for the others is unknown. For V, J and clone size, that table is used; D and trimming come from the DNA. The sample table lists hundreds of thousands of clones, over 75% of them with a count of one. The ten biggest clones cover around 1.8% of the sample.

The cohort consisted of approximately 670 healthy bone marrow donors. At the time of sampling, all cohort members were nominally healthy, though unrecorded immune exposures were likely present. The donor tested CMV seronegative and was one of the 352 seronegative cohort members. Each donor provided a peripheral blood sample, and peripheral blood mononuclear cells were used for TCR beta sequencing. The Qiagen DNeasy Blood Extraction Kit was used to extract genomic DNA from the blood cell samples. Inclusive of the bounding cysteine and phenylalanine, the CDR3 is 15 residues long. The kept DNA is CDR3 alone, 45 bases in frame from the first base. CDR1 LNHDA and CDR2 SQIVND were looked up in the germline V gene (reference sequence). Between the V and J ends, shortened by 9 bases and 0 bases respectively, the junction contains 12 bases.

The receptor was isolated from a man aged 18 to 29 in good health and CMV-seronegative. The chain is made from TRBV19 and TRBJ1-6; tentative D gene TRBD1, with 5 bases matching. Input material: PBMCs. The CDR3 protein is CASSRQSSYNSPLHF. The DNA reads as follows: TGTGCCAGCTCACGACAGAGCTCCTATAATTCACCCCTCCACTTT. The CDR3 plus the reference TRBV19 and TRBJ1-6 genes for the other parts give the full variable domain: DGGITQSPKYLFRKEGQNVTLSCEQNLNHDAMYWYRQDPGQGLRLIYYSQIVNDFQKGDIAEGYSVSREKKESFPLTVTSAQKNPTAFYLCASSRQSSYNSPLHFGNGTRLTVT.